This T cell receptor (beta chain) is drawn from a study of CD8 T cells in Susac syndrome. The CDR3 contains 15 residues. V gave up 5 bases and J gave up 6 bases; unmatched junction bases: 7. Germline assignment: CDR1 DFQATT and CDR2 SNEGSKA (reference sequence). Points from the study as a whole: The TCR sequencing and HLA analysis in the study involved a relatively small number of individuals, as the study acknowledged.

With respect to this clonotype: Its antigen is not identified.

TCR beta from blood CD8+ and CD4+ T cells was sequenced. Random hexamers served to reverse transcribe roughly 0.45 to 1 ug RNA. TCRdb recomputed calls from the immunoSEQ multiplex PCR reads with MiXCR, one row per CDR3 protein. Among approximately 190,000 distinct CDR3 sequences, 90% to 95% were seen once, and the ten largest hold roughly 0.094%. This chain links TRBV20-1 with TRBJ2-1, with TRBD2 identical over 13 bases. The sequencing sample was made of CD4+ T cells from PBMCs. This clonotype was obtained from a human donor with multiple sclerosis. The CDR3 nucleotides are TGCAGTGCTCGCCCACTAGCGGGGGGGTCCAATGAGCAGTTCTTC. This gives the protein CSARPLAGGSNEQFF.